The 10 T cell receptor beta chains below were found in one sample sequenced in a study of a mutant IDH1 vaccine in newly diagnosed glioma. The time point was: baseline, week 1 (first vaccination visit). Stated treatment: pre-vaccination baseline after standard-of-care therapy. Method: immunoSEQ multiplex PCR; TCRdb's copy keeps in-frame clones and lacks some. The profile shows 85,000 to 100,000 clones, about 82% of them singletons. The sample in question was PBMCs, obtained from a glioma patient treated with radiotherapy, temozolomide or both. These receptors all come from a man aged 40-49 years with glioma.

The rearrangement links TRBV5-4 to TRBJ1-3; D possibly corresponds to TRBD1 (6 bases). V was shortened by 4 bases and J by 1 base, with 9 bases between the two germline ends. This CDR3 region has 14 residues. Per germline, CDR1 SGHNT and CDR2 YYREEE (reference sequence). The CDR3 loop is CASSPQGSGNTIYF. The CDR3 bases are TGTGCCAGCAGCCCACAGGGATCTGGAAACACCATATATTTT.

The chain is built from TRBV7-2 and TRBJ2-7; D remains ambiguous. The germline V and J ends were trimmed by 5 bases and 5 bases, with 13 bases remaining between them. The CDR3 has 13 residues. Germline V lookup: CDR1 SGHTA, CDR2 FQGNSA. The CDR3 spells CASSTRAQHEQYF. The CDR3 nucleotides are TGTGCCAGCAGCACGCGCGCTCAGCACGAGCAGTACTTC.

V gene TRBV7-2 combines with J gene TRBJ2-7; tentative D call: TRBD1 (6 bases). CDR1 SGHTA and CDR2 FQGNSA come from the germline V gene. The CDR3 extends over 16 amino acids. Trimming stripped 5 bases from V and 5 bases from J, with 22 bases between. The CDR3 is CASSHARRGSRDEQYF. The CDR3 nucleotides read TGTGCCAGCAGCCATGCACGCAGGGGATCGCGTGACGAGCAGTACTTC.

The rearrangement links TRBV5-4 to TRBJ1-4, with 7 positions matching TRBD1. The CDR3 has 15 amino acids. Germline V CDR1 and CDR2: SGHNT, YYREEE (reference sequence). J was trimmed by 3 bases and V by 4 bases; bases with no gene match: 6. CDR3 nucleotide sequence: TGTGCCAGCAGCCTCGGGACAGCTCCTAATGAAAAACTGTTTTTT. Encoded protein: CASSLGTAPNEKLFF. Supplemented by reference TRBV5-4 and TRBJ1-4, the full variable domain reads ETGVTQSPTHLIKTRGQQVTLRCSSQSGHNTVSWYQQALGQGPQFIFQYYREEENGRGNFPPRFSGLQFPNYSSELNVNALELDDSALYLCASSLGTAPNEKLFFGSGTQLSVL.

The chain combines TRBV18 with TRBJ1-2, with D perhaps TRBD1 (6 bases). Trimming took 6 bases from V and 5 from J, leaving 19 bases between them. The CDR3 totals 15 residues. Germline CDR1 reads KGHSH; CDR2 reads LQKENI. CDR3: CASSYQDSTLYGYTF. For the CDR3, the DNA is TGTGCCAGCTCTTACCAGGACAGCACGCTATATGGCTACACCTTC.

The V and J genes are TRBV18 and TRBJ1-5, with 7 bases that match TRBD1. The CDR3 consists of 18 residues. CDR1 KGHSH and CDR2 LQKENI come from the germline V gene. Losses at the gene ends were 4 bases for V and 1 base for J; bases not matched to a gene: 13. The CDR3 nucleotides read TGTGCCAGCTCACGGAGAGGACCAGGGGGGGAAAGCAATCAGCCCCAGCATTTT. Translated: CASSRRGPGGESNQPQHF.

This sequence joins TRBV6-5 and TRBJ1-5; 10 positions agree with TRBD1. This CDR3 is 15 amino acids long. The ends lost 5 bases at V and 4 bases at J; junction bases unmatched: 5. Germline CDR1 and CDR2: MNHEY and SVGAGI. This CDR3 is CASSLTGGFNQPQHF. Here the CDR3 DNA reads TGTGCCAGCAGTCTGACAGGGGGCTTTAATCAGCCCCAGCATTTT.

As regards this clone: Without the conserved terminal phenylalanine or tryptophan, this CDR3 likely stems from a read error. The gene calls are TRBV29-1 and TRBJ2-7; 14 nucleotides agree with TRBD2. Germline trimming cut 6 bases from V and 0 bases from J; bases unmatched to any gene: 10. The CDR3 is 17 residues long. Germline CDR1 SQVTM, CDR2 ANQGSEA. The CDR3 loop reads CSVGLAGGLLHSYEQYL. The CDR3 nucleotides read TGCAGCGTCGGACTAGCGGGGGGCCTCTTACACTCCTACGAGCAGTACCTC.

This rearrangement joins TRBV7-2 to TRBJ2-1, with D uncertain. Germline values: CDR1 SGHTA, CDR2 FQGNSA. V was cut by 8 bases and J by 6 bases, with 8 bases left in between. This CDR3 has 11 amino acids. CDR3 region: CASPNGNEQFF. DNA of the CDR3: TGTGCCAGCCCCAACGGCAATGAGCAGTTCTTC. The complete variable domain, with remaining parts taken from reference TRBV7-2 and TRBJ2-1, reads GAGVSQSPSNKVTEKGKDVELRCDPISGHTALYWYRQSLGQGLEFLIYFQGNSAPDKSGLPSDRFSAERTGGSVSTLTIQRTQQEDSAVYLCASPNGNEQFFGPGTRLTVL.

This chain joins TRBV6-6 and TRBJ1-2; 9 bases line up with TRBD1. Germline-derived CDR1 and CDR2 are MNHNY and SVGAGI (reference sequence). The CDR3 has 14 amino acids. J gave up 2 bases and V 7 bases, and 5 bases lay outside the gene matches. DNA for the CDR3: TGTGCCAGCACCCGAGGGACAGGGAACTATGGCTACACCTTC. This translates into CASTRGTGNYGYTF.